The T cell receptor (beta chain) under discussion was sequenced for a study of TET2 disruption in CD19-targeted CAR T cells (dated by TCRdb to the late 2010s). Concerning the study at large: The number of samples was determined by the original clinical trial design and by which samples were available, and no additional inclusion criteria were applied. Findings and caveats that apply to the study as a whole: Conclusions about the patient's CAR T cells rested on extensive analysis of a single subject.

From the cysteine up to the phenylalanine, the CDR3 has a length of 15 residues. Only the CDR3 bases that were read are kept: 36 of them, in frame from base 1. CDR1 ENHRY and CDR2 SYGVKD were looked up in the germline V gene. Trimming costs V 0 bases and J 4 bases, and their ends lie 12 bases apart. TCR beta chain deep sequencing was performed with the immunoSEQ assay. In the paper's pipeline: Only productive TCR beta rearrangements went into calculating clonotype frequencies. This immuneACCESS table, as held by TCRdb, lists in-frame sequences with V and J called but not all clones. Of the missing ones, under half trace to an unresolved V gene in checked studies; the others have no known cause. V and J calls plus clone size are reproduced from that table; the DNA served to infer D and trimming. The sample table gives fewer than 30,000 clones. The ten largest clones take up 1.5% to 2% of the sample.

Frequency classes this clone as medium-sized (0.01 to 0.1%); no count is given. No antigen is known for it. The read ends 3 residues early relative to the CDR3; the germline J gene fills the gap. What this sample's treatment or condition label stands for: autologous CTL019 cells: CD19 CAR with 4-1BB and CD3 zeta domains. TCR zeta and 4-1BB costimulatory signaling domains were built into the CD19 CAR. T cells for CTL019 manufacturing were collected from peripheral blood by means of leukapheresis. The DNeasy Blood and Tissue Kit was used to extract genomic DNA from pre-infusion T cells, peripheral blood, or sorted post-infusion T cells.

This sequence was found in a man in his 70s with chronic lymphocytic leukemia. This chain is built from TRBV10-3 and TRBJ2-5, with a weak D call of TRBD1 (6 bases match). Material: CD8- CAR+ T cells sorted from cultured blood T cells, obtained for CD19 CAR T cell therapy. The sample's cell subset or site label, in plain terms: CD8-negative CAR-positive T cells from the infusion product. CDR3 protein: CAISESRTVGETQYF. CDR3 bases read: TGTGCCATCAGTGAGTCAAGGACAGTGGGAGAGACC.